Below are 9 T cell receptor beta chains sequenced from a single sample in a study of PD-L1 blockade in urothelial cancer. Time point defined: pretreatment peripheral blood. The repertoire was sequenced with immunoSEQ multiplex PCR; TCRdb's copy has only in-frame clones and lacks some. The data contain approximately 47,000 clones, about 81% of them singletons. The sample was PBMCs, taken around atezolizumab (anti-PD-L1) treatment. Every receptor here comes from a man in his fifties with urothelial cancer.

J is TRBJ1-3 and V is TRBV6-5; D unresolved. The CDR3 totals 15 residues. CDR1 MNHEY and CDR2 SVGAGI come from the germline V gene. Trimming left V 8 bases short and J 2 bases short, with 16 bases between. CDR3 nucleotide sequence: TGTGCCAGCGGCCAAGACTCTAAGGCTGGAAACACCATATATTTT. Encoded protein: CASGQDSKAGNTIYF.

This chain connects TRBV11-2 to TRBJ2-5; no clear D. Trimming took off 5 bases at V and 5 bases at J, with 9 bases between the two ends. This CDR3 region has 12 residues. Germline assignment: CDR1 SGHAT and CDR2 FQNNGV. In DNA form, the CDR3 reads TGTGCCAGCAGCCCCCTCGCGGAGACCCAGTACTTC. Translated: CASSPLAETQYF.

In nucleotides, the CDR3 is TGTGCCAGCAGCCTGAGCTCAGGGTCGTATCAGGAAAAACTGTTTTTT. Translated, it gives CASSLSSGSYQEKLFF. The chain links TRBV7-9 to TRBJ1-4, with D possibly TRBD1 on 5 matching bases. The CDR3 loop spans 16 amino acids. V was shortened by 5 bases and J by 8 bases, with 21 bases between the two germline ends. Germline V lookup: CDR1 SEHNR, CDR2 FQNEAQ (reference sequence).

This rearrangement joins TRBV18 to TRBJ1-4, with a weak D call TRBD1 (5 bases). V was clipped by 3 bases and J by 5 bases, with 10 bases between them. The germline gives CDR1 KGHSH, CDR2 LQKENI. This CDR3 is built from 14 residues. The CDR3 is CASSPDRVNEKLFF. Here the CDR3 DNA reads TGTGCCAGCTCACCCGACAGAGTAAATGAAAAACTGTTTTTT.

The rearrangement uses TRBV25-1 and TRBJ2-1; 9 nucleotides align to TRBD2. The germline gives CDR1 MGHDK, CDR2 SYGVNS. CDR3 length equals 14 residues. V trimming: 5 bases; J trimming: 8 bases; junction bases outside the gene matches: 7. DNA for the CDR3: TGTGCCAGCAGTCCTAGCGGGATGTCCGATGAGCAGTTCTTC. Translated: CASSPSGMSDEQFF.

J is TRBJ2-1 and V is TRBV19; TRBD2 matches 14 bases. CDR1 is LNHDA, CDR2 SQIVND, per germline (reference sequence). CDR3 length: 15 amino acids. The J segment lost 12 bases and the V segment lost 6 bases, leaving 10 bases of the junction unmatched. This chain's CDR3 is CASRESGLAGVRQFF. CDR3 in DNA: TGTGCCAGTAGAGAGTCGGGACTAGCGGGAGTGAGGCAGTTCTTC.

The V call is TRBV10-3, the J call TRBJ1-1; 7 positions agree with TRBD1. Trimming removed 6 bases from V and 0 bases from J; junction bases left unmatched: 7. The CDR3 spans 15 residues. The germline V gene encodes CDR1 ENHRY and CDR2 SYGVKD. As DNA, the CDR3 is TGTGCCATCAGAAATACCGGGACAGTGAACACTGAAGCTTTCTTT. Its translation: CAIRNTGTVNTEAFF.

The chain carries TRBV5-1 and TRBJ2-3, with 10 bases aligning to TRBD2. The CDR3 loop spans 15 amino acids. Germline V gives CDR1 SGHRS, CDR2 YFSETQ. After removal of 6 bases from V and 4 bases from J, the junction contained 8 bases not matched to a gene. Here the CDR3 DNA reads TGCGCCAGCAACGCACTAGCGGGAACCTCAGATACGCAGTATTTT. It encodes CASNALAGTSDTQYF.

V usage is TRBV6-1 and J usage is TRBJ2-7; 9 bases are a match to TRBD2. V trimming: 7 bases; J trimming: 7 bases; junction bases outside the gene matches: 11. Germline V gene lookup returns CDR1 MNHNS and CDR2 SASEGT. The CDR3 is made up of 14 amino acids. The CDR3: CASTLAGESGEQYF. Written as DNA, the CDR3 is TGTGCCAGCACTTTAGCGGGGGAATCGGGGGAGCAGTACTTC.